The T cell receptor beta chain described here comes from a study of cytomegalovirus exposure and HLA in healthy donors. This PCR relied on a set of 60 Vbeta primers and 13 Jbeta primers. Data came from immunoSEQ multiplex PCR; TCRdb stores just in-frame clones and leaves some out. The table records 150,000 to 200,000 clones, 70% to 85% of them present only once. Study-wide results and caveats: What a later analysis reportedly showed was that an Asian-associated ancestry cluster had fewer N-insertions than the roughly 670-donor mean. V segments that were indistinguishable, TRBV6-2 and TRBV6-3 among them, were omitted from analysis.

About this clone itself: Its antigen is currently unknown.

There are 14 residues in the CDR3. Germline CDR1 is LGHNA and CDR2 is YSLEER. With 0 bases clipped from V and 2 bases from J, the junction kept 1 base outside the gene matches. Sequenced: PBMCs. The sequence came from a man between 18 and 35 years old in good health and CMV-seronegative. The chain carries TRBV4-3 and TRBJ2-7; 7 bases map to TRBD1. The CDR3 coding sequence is TGCGCCAGCAGCCAAGACAGGGGGACCTACGAGCAGTACTTC. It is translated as CASSQDRGTYEQYF.